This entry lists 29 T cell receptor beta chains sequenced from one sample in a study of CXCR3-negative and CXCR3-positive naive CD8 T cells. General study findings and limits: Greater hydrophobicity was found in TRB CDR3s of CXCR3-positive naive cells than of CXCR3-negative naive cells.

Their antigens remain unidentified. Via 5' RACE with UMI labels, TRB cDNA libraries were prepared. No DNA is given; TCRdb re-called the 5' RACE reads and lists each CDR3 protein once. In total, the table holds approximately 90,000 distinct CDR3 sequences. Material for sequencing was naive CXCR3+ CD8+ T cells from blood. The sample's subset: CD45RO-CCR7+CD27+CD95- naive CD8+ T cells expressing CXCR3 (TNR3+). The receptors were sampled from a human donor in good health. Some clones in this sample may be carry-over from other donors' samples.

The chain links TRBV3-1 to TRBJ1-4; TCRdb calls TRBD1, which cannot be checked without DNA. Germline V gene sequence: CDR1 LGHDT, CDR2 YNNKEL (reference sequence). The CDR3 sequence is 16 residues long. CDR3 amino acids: CASSQGNRDVNEKLFF. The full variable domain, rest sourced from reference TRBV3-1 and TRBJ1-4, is DTAVSQTPKYLVTQMGNDKSIKCEQNLGHDTMYWYKQDSKKFLKIMFSYNNKELIINETVPNRFSPKSPDKAHLNLHINSLELGDSAVYFCASSQGNRDVNEKLFFGSGTQLSVL.

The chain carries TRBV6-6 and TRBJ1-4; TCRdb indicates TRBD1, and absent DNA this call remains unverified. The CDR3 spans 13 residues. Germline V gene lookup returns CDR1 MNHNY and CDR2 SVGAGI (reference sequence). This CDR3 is CASESGVGEKLFF.

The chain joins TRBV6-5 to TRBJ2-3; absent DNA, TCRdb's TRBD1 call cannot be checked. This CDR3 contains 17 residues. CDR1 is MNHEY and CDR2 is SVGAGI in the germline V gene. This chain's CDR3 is CASSPTPGTADTDTQYF.

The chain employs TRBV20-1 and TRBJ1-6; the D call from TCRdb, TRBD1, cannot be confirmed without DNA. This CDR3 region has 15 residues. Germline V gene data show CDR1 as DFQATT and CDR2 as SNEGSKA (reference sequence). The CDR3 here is CSASYSRGGNSPLHF.

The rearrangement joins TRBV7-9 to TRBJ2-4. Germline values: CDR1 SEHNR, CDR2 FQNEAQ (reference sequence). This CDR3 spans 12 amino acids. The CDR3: CASSLARNIQYF. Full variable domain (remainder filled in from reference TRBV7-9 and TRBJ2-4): DTGVSQNPRHKITKRGQNVTFRCDPISEHNRLYWYRQTLGQGPEFLTYFQNEAQLEKSRLLSDRFSAERPKGSFSTLEIQRTEQGDSAMYLCASSLARNIQYFGAGTRLSVL.

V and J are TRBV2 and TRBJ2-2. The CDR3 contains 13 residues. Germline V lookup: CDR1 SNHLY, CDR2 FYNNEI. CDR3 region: CATTGQDTGELFF.

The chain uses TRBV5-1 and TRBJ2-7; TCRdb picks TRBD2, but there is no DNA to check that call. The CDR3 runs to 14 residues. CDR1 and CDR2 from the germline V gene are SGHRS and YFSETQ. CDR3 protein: CASSPARPGNEQYF.

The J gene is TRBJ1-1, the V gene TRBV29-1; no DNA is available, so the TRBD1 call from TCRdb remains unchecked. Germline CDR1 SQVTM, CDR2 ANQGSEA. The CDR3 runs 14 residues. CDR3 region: CSVERGRMNTEAFF.

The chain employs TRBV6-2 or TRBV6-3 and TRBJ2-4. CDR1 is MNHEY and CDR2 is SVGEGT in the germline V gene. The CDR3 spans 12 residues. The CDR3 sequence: CAVGLAKNIQYF.

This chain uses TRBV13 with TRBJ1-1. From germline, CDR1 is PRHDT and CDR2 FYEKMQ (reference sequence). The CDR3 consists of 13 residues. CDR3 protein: CASSLAQNTEAFF.

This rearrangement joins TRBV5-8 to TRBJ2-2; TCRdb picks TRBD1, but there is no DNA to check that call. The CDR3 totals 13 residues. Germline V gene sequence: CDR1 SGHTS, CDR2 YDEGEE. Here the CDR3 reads CASTPQYTGELFF.

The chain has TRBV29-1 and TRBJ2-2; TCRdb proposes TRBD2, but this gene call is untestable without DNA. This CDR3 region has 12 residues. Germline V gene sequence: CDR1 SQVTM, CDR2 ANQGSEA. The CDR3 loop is CSVDLHTGELLF.

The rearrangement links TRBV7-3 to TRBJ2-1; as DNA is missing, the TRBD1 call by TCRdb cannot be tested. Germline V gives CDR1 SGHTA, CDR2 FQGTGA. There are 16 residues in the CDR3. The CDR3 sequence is CASSLASGQAYNEQFF.

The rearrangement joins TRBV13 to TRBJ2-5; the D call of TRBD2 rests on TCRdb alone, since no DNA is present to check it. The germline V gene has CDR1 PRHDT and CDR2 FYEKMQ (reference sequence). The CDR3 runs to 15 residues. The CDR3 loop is CASSQTSGGHETQYF.

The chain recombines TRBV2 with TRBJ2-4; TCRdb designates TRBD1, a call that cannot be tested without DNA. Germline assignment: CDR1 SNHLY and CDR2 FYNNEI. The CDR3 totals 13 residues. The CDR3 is CASQGWAKNIQYF.

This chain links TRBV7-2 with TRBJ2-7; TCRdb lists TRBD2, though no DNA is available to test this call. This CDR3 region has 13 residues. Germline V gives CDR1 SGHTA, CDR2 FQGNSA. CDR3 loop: CASSLGGLNEQYF.

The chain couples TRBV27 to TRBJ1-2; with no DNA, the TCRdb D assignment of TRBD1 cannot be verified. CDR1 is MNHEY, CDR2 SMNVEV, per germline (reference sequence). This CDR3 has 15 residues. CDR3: CASSSSLTGGFGYTF.

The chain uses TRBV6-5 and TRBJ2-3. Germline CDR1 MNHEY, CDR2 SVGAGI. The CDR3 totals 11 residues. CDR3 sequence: CATRETDTQYF.

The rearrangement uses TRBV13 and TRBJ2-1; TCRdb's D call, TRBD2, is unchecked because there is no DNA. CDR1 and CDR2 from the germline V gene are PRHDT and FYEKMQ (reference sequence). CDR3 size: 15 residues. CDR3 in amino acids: CASSLGSGAYNEQFF.

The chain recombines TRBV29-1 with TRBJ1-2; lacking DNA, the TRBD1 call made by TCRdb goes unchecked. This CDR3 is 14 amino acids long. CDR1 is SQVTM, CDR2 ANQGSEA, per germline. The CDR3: CSVYGTQANYGYTF. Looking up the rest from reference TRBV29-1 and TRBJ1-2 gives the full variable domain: SAVISQKPSRDICQRGTSLTIQCQVDSQVTMMFWYRQQPGQSLTLIATANQGSEATYESGFVIDKFPISRPNLTFSTLTVSNMSPEDSSIYLCSVYGTQANYGYTFGSGTRLTVV.

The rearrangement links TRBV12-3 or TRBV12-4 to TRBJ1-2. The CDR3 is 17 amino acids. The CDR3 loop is CASGYWGGKSRDYGYTF.

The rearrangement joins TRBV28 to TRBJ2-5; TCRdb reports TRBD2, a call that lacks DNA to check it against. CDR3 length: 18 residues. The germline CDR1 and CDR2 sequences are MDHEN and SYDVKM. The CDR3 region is CASSSSLAGGQVRETQYF.

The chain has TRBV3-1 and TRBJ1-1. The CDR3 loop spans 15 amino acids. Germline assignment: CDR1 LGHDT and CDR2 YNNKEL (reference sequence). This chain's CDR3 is CASSQVGGGQTEAFF.

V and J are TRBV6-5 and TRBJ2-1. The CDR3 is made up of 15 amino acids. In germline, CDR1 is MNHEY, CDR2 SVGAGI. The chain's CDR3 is CASSYSTDAYNEQFF.

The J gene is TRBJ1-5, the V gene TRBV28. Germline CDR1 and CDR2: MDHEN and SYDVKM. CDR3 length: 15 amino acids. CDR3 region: CASSFETKINQPQHF.

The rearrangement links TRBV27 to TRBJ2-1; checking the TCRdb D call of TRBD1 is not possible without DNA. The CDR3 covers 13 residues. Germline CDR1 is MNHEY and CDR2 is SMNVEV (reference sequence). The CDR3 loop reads CASSFLGGNEQFF.

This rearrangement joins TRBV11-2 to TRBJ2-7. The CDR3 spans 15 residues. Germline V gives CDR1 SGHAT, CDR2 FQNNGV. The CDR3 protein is CASSTWDRATYEQYF. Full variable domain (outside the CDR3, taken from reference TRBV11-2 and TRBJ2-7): EAGVAQSPRYKIIEKRQSVAFWCNPISGHATLYWYQQILGQGPKLLIQFQNNGVVDDSQLPKDRFSAERLKGVDSTLKIQPAKLEDSAVYLCASSTWDRATYEQYFGPGTRLTVT.

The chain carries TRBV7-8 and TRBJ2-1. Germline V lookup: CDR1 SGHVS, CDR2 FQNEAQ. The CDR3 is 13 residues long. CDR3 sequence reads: CASSLGGSNEQFF.

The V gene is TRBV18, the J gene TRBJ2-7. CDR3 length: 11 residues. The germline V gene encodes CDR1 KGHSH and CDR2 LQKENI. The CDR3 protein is CASSPGYEQYF.